This section outlines one TCR beta chain sequence together with its context. What this receptor recognizes is not known. Nothing much larger sits one base from this clone, and base qualities are not available. Sequences MNHEY (CDR1) and SVGAGI (CDR2) are obtained from the germline V gene. Counted from cysteine to phenylalanine, this CDR3 has 14 amino acids. Only the CDR3 DNA is retained, 42 bases long and in frame from the first base. V loses 5 bases at its end and J loses 2 bases; junction bases beyond the gene matches: 5. The data belong to a study of blood T cell repertoires in COVID-19 (dated by TCRdb to 2019 to 2021). About the study as a whole: Samples covering the acute and convalescent phases of COVID-19 were provided by collaborators in the United States, Italy and Spain. The samples were drawn from two sources: the first 160 participants of the ongoing ImmuneRACE study, and 1,254 subjects contributed by 6 global collaborators. Where available, HLA class I and class II types were obtained from metadata supplied by the sample provider rather than from assay-based typing. A de-identified subject ID, COVID-19 status, age in years and sex were almost always included in the sample metadata. Subjects who had been exposed to COVID-19, were actively infected with it, or had recovered from it provided the deeply sampled blood TCRbeta repertoires that made up the dataset. The repertoires were released in a freely available public database meant as a resource for research on the immune response to SARS-CoV-2. The material from the prospective study consisted of cDNA or gDNA derived from T cells, B-cell-depleted T cells, or PBMCs.

What the work shows at the level of the full study, not this receptor alone: The amount of clinical and demographic metadata varied by source and participant and was provided uncurated.

The immunoSEQ Assay, a bias-controlled multiplex PCR, was used to amplify TCRbeta CDR3 regions from genomic DNA. Per the source publication's procedure: The number of nucleated cells in each sample was estimated by amplification of reference gene primers within the assay. To quantify the absolute abundance of each unique TCRbeta CDR3 rearrangement, sequence reads were collapsed and filtered. For each sample, productive Simpson clonality was calculated by taking the square root of Simpson's diversity index across productive rearrangements. Entries here come from immuneACCESS through TCRdb and include only in-frame sequences with V and J called. Some clones fail to appear in such tables; in the studies checked, an unresolved V gene covers under half of the shortfall, and the cause of the remainder is unknown. From that table come the V and J calls and clone size; the DNA was used to work out D and trimming. The sample table lists 80,000 or so clones, more than 60% of them with a count of one. The top ten hold less than 10% of the sample.

Collaborating institutions collected whole blood in K2EDTA tubes following their own protocols. For TCRbeta analysis, collaborators shipped samples in one of three forms: frozen whole blood, isolated PBMCs, or DNA extracted from either of those sample types. The sequence was collected from a human donor in a cohort sampled during active COVID-19. Source material: peripheral blood. The rearrangement combines TRBV6-5 with TRBJ1-1; 7 of the junction bases match TRBD1. For the CDR3, the sequence is CASSRDRVNTEAFF. In nucleotides, the sequence is TGTGCCAGCAGTCGTGACAGGGTAAACACTGAAGCTTTCTTT.